Following are 7 T cell receptor beta chains from one sample sequenced in a study of beta chain features in type 1 diabetes. General study points: Type 1 diabetes patients had TCRB CDR3s that were shorter (moderately but significantly so) in all four CD4+ subsets.

As every portion of the isolated RNA was reverse transcribed, the sequencing read expressed TCRB transcripts. This table comes from immunoSEQ multiplex PCR, and its TCRdb copy is limited to in-frame clones, with some not included. Of 300,000 to 350,000 clones in the sample, roughly 9% were seen once. These TCRs are of unknown antigen specificity. Sequenced sample: central memory CD4+ T cells from blood. Receptor source: a man aged 25 to 40 with type 1 diabetes.

This clone was seen a handful of times. This chain links TRBV7-2 with TRBJ2-7; D gene ambiguous. Trimming removed 1 base at V and 0 bases at J, with 4 bases between. The germline V gene has CDR1 SGHTA and CDR2 FQGNSA. This CDR3 has 13 residues. The CDR3 DNA sequence: TGTGCCAGCAGCTTAGAAATCTCCTACGAGCAGTACTTC. Translating it yields CASSLEISYEQYF.

A note on this clone: Other DNA sequences in the same sample also yield this CDR3. The CDR3 DNA is TGTGCCAGCAGCTCCGACAGGCAAGAGACCCAGTACTTC. Translated: CASSSDRQETQYF. The chain couples TRBV7-2 to TRBJ2-5; weak D call: TRBD1 (6 bases). Germline CDR1 is SGHTA and CDR2 is FQGNSA. The CDR3 covers 13 residues. V lost 4 bases, J lost 2 bases, and 8 bases lay in between. The entire variable domain, with the rest obtained from reference TRBV7-2 and TRBJ2-5, is as follows: GAGVSQSPSNKVTEKGKDVELRCDPISGHTALYWYRQSLGQGLEFLIYFQGNSAPDKSGLPSDRFSAERTGGSVSTLTIQRTQQEDSAVYLCASSSDRQETQYFGPGTRLLVL.

This clone came up a few times. The J gene is TRBJ1-1, the V gene TRBV19; 8 bases line up with TRBD1. CDR3 length: 13 residues. In germline, CDR1 is LNHDA, CDR2 SQIVND (reference sequence). The ends lost 6 bases at V and 10 bases at J; junction bases unmatched: 10. The CDR3 spells CASRGQGPMVAFF. The CDR3 bases are TGTGCCAGTAGAGGACAGGGCCCAATGGTAGCTTTCTTT.

This clone has only a few counts. The J gene is TRBJ2-2, the V gene TRBV7-6, with D maybe TRBD2 (6 bases). CDR1 and CDR2 from the germline V gene are SGHVS and FNYEAQ. The CDR3 is 15 residues long. V was clipped by 0 bases and J by 4 bases, with 9 bases between them. This CDR3 is CASSLAQGGTGELFF. The CDR3 region has the DNA TGTGCCAGCAGCTTAGCCCAGGGAGGCACCGGGGAGCTGTTTTTT.

The chain combines TRBV4-3 with TRBJ2-5; a weak D match, TRBD1 (6 bases). The CDR3 runs 16 residues. The germline V and J ends were trimmed by 1 base and 5 bases, with 17 bases remaining between them. Germline V gene data show CDR1 as LGHNA and CDR2 as YSLEER. CDR3 protein: CASSQGARGMGETQYF. CDR3 nucleotides: TGCGCCAGCAGCCAAGGGGCGAGGGGGATGGGCGAGACCCAGTACTTC.

Only a few counts were recorded for this clone. This rearrangement joins TRBV7-9 to TRBJ1-1, with 9 bases aligning to TRBD1. The CDR3 totals 14 residues. V shed 5 bases and J 4 bases; nucleotides not matched to a gene: 5. Germline V gene sequence: CDR1 SEHNR, CDR2 FQNEAQ (reference sequence). In DNA form, the CDR3 reads TGTGCCAGCAGCCCAGGACAGGGGAGCACTGAAGCTTTCTTT. It specifies CASSPGQGSTEAFF. Full variable domain (missing parts from reference TRBV7-9 and TRBJ1-1): DTGVSQNPRHKITKRGQNVTFRCDPISEHNRLYWYRQTLGQGPEFLTYFQNEAQLEKSRLLSDRFSAERPKGSFSTLEIQRTEQGDSAMYLCASSPGQGSTEAFFGQGTRLTVV.

This clone has just a few counts. The J gene is TRBJ1-2, the V gene TRBV4-1; D remains unclear. The CDR3 has 14 amino acids. Germline V CDR1 and CDR2: MGHRA, YSYEKL. V was cut by 0 bases and J by 6 bases, with 11 bases left in between. The DNA of the CDR3 is TGCGCCAGCAGCCAAGATTTGGGGAAGGATGGCTACACCTTC. It encodes CASSQDLGKDGYTF.